This TCR beta chain emerged from a study of T cell repertoires in cytomegalovirus infection. Study details: Both a matching HLA type and CMV infection were indicated by public TCR beta signatures. Whole-study results and caveats: Frequencies of public TCR beta families were cumulated, and this identified carriers of CMV plus the relevant HLA. Across the ex vivo response, the dominant clonotypes were HLA-C-restricted CMV-specific TCR beta clonotypes.

Unmatched junction bases numbered 1, after V lost 5 bases and J lost 0 bases. The CDR3 totals 14 residues. Germline V gene sequence: CDR1 DFQATT, CDR2 SNEGSKA (reference sequence). MiXCR, run by TCRdb on the reads, gives a single entry per CDR3 protein. This sample has approximately 490,000 distinct CDR3 sequences, with about 11% found just once. The table lists this clonotype with many counts. What it binds is not known. Sample: PBMCs. The genes are TRBV20-1 and TRBJ2-7; 13 bases agree with TRBD2. The sequence came from a human donor in good health (CMV status not recorded). Some clones in this sample may be carry-over from other donors' samples. The CDR3 coding sequence is TGCAGTGCTGGGACTAGCGGGGTCTCCTACGAGCAGTACTTC. Protein sequence: CSAGTSGVSYEQYF.